These 6 T cell receptor beta chains were all obtained from the same sample, sequenced in a study of blood T cell repertoires in COVID-19. Sequenced by immunoSEQ multiplex PCR; TCRdb stores in-frame clones only, minus some. The profile shows around 250,000 clones, less than 90% of them singletons. Sample: peripheral blood. Every receptor here comes from a man between 60 and 70 years old with acute or convalescent COVID-19.

The chain employs TRBV7-3 and TRBJ2-1; the match to TRBD2 covers 7 bases. Germline V gene lookup returns CDR1 SGHTA and CDR2 FQGTGA. V trimming: 5 bases; J trimming: 7 bases; junction bases outside the gene matches: 14. The CDR3 covers 16 residues. The CDR3 protein is CASSPSGAGVGNEQFF. In DNA, the CDR3 is TGTGCCAGCAGCCCATCCGGGGCGGGAGTAGGTAATGAGCAGTTCTTC.

The chain has TRBV9 and TRBJ1-6, with a possible D match to TRBD1 (5 bases). Per germline, CDR1 SGDLS and CDR2 YYNGEE. This CDR3 region has 15 residues. Trimming removed 6 bases at V and 7 bases at J, with 17 bases between. CDR3 nucleotides: TGTGCCAGCACCCAGGGAATCGGTGACAATTCACCCCTCCACTTT. Translated, it gives CASTQGIGDNSPLHF.

The chain is built from TRBV7-2 and TRBJ2-3, with D uncertain. Germline lookup yields CDR1 SGHTA and CDR2 FQGNSA. With 4 bases removed from V and 0 bases from J, the gap between germline ends came to 8 bases. The CDR3 runs 14 residues. The CDR3 region is CASSSTSSTDTQYF. As DNA, the CDR3 is TGTGCCAGCAGCTCGACTTCTAGCACAGATACGCAGTATTTT.

The rearrangement links TRBV7-2 to TRBJ1-5; perhaps TRBD1 as D (5 bases). The ends were cut back, 5 bases at V and 7 bases at J, with 18 bases in the middle. The germline gives CDR1 SGHTA, CDR2 FQGNSA. CDR3 length: 15 amino acids. CDR3 coding DNA: TGTGCCAGCAGCCTCCAGGGTTCAGGAAGACAGCCCCAGCATTTT. It codes for CASSLQGSGRQPQHF.

The rearrangement uses TRBV4-1 and TRBJ2-7; perhaps TRBD2 as D (5 bases). The ends were cut back, 1 base at V and 3 bases at J, with 10 bases in the middle. Per germline, CDR1 MGHRA and CDR2 YSYEKL. The CDR3 is made up of 14 amino acids. The CDR3 protein is CASSQGHRGYEQYF. CDR3 coding DNA: TGCGCCAGCAGCCAAGGTCACCGGGGCTACGAGCAGTACTTC.

The chain links TRBV28 to TRBJ1-5, with D maybe TRBD1 (5 bases). CDR3 length: 14 amino acids. The V gene lost 6 bases and the J gene lost 6 bases, with 15 bases spanning the gap. From germline, CDR1 is MDHEN and CDR2 SYDVKM. The CDR3, as DNA: TGTGCCAGCAGCCGGGCGGGGGAGGGTCAGCCCCAGCATTTT. This translates into CASSRAGEGQPQHF.